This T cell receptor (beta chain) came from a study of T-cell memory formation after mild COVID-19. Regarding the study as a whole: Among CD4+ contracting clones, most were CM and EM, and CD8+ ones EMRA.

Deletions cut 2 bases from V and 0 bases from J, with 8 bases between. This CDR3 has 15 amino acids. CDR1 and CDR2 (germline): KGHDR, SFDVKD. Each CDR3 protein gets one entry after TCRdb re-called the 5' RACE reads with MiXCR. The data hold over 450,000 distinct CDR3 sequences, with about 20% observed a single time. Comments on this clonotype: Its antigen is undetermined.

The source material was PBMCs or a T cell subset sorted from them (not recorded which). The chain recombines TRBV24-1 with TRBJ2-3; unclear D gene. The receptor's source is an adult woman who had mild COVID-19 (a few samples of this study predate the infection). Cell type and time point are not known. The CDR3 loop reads CATSDWASSTDTQYF. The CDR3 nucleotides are TGTGCCACCAGTGATTGGGCGTCTAGCACAGATACGCAGTATTTT.